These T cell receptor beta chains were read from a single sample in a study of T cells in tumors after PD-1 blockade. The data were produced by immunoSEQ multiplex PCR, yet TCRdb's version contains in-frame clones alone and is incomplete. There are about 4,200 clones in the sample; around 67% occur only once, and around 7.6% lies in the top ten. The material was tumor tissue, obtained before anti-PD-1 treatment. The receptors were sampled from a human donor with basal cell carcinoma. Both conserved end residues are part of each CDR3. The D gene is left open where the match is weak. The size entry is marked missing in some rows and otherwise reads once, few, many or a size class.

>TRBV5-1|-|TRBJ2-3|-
TGCGCCAGCATGTTCCGGGGGCAGACAGATACGCAGTATTTT
CASMFRGQTDTQYF
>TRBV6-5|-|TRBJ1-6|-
TGTGCCAGCAAAGGCCTCGGAGATAATTCACCCCTCCACTTT
CASKGLGDNSPLHF
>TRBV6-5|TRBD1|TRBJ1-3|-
TGTGCCAGCAGGGGGGACAGAGTCCGTGGAAACACCATATATTTT
CASRGDRVRGNTIYF
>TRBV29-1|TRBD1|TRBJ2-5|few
TGCAGCGTTGAAGATCCGGACAGGGGCGAAGAGACCCAGTACTTC
CSVEDPDRGEETQYF
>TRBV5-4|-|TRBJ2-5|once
TGTGCCAGCAGCTTCCCGACATGGAACCAAGAGACCCAGTACTTC
CASSFPTWNQETQYF
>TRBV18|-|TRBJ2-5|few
TGTGCCAGCTCACCGATCCCGGGGGACCAGTACTTC
CASSPIPGDQYF
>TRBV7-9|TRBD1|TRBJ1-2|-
TGTGCCAGCAGCTTAACAGGGGGCGCATCATATGGCTACACCTTC
CASSLTGGASYGYTF
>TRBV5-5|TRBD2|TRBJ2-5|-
TGTGCCAGCAGCCCGGAACTAGCGGGGGGCGCAAAGACCCAGTACTTC
CASSPELAGGAKTQYF
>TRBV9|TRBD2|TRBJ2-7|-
TGTGCCAGCAGCTCTCAAGCGGGGGGCGAGCAGTACTTC
CASSSQAGGEQYF
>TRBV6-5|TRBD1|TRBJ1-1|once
TGTGCCAGCAGTATGCGAAGGGACAGAGTCACTGAAGCTTTCTTT
CASSMRRDRVTEAFF
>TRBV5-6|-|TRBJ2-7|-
TGTGCCAGCAGCTTGAAGGTCACAGGCCTTAAAACCTACGAGCAGTACTTC
CASSLKVTGLKTYEQYF
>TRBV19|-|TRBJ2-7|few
TGTGCCAGTAGTATAAAAGGGGGTAGGTACGAGCAGTACTTC
CASSIKGGRYEQYF
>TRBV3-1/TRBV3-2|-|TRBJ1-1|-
TGTGCCAGCAGCCAAGGACAGCGAATGAACACTGAAGCTTTCTTT
CASSQGQRMNTEAFF
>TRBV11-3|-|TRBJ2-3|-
TGTGCCAGCAGCCTCCTATCCACAGATACGCAGTATTTT
CASSLLSTDTQYF
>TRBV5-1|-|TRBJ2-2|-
TGCGCCAGCAGCTTGGCCGGGGGTCTAGCATCGAACACCGGGGAGCTGTTTTTT
CASSLAGGLASNTGELFF